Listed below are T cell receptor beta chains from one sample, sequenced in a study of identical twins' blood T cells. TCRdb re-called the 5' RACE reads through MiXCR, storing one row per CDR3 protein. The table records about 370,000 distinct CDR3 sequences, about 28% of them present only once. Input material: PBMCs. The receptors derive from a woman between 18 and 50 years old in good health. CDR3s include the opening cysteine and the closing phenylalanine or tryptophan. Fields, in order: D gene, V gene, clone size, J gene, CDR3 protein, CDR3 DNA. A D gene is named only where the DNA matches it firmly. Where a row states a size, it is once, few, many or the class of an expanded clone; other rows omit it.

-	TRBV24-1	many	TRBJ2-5	CATSDFRGTQYF	TGTGCCACCAGTGATTTTCGAGGGACCCAGTACTTC
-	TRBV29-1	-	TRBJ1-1	CSVGRPGKAEAFF	TGCAGCGTTGGGCGTCCGGGGAAGGCTGAAGCTTTCTTT
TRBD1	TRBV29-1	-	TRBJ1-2	CSVEAGQGVYGYTF	TGCAGCGTCGAAGCGGGACAGGGGGTCTATGGCTACACCTTC
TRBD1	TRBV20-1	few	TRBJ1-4	CSALGRGQFEKLFF	TGCAGTGCCTTGGGCAGGGGGCAGTTTGAAAAACTGTTTTTT
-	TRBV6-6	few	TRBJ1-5	CASSYSPGVRQPQHF	TGTGCCAGCAGTTACTCCCCTGGGGTTAGGCAGCCCCAGCATTTT
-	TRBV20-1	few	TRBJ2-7	CSPMNSYEQYF	TGCAGTCCGATGAACTCCTACGAGCAGTACTTC
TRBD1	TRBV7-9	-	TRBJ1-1	CASSLEGGTGAFF	TGTGCCAGCAGCTTAGAAGGGGGGACAGGGGCTTTCTTT
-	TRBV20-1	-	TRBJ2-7	CSATSGQTVDDQYF	TGCAGTGCTACCTCCGGACAAACCGTAGACGATCAGTACTTC
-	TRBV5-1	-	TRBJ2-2	CASSSQDTGELFF	TGCGCCAGCAGTTCTCAGGACACCGGGGAGCTGTTTTTT
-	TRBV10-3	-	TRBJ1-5	CAISEVLVQPQHF	TGTGCCATCAGTGAAGTCTTGGTGCAGCCCCAGCATTTT
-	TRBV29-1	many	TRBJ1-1	CSVDKGYRDTEAFF	TGCAGCGTTGATAAGGGTTACAGGGACACTGAAGCTTTCTTT
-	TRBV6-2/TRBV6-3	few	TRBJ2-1	CASTDGFHYNEQFF	TGTGCCAGCACCGACGGATTCCACTACAATGAGCAGTTCTTC
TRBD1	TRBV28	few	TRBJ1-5	CASHSGQGYEPQHF	TGTGCCAGTCACTCGGGACAGGGGTATGAGCCCCAGCATTTT
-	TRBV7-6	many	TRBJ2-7	CASSSLPKGRGHYEQYF	TGTGCCAGCAGCTCCTTACCTAAGGGACGGGGCCACTACGAGCAGTACTTC
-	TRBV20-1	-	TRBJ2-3	CSARPSLGPSDTQYF	TGCAGTGCCCGCCCCTCACTGGGTCCATCAGATACGCAGTATTTT
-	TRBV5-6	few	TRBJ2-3	CVSSFTRGDTQYF	TGTGTCAGCAGCTTCACTAGGGGAGATACGCAGTATTTT
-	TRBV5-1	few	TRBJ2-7	CASSFSSEQYF	TGCGCCAGCAGCTTCTCTAGCGAGCAGTACTTC
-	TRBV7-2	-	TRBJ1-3	CASSFGPSSGNTIYF	TGTGCCAGCAGCTTTGGGCCGAGCTCTGGAAACACCATATATTTT
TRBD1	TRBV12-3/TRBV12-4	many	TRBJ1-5	CASSPRRTGLPQPQHF	TGTGCCAGCAGTCCTAGACGGACAGGTCTCCCTCAGCCCCAGCATTTT
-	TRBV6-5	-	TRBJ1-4	CASSPRQAWGEKLFF	TGTGCCAGCAGTCCCCGACAGGCCTGGGGGGAAAAACTGTTTTTT
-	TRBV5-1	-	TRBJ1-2	CASSLLAGGQGPSGYGYTF	TGCGCCAGCAGCTTGTTAGCTGGCGGTCAGGGGCCGTCTGGCTATGGCTACACCTTC